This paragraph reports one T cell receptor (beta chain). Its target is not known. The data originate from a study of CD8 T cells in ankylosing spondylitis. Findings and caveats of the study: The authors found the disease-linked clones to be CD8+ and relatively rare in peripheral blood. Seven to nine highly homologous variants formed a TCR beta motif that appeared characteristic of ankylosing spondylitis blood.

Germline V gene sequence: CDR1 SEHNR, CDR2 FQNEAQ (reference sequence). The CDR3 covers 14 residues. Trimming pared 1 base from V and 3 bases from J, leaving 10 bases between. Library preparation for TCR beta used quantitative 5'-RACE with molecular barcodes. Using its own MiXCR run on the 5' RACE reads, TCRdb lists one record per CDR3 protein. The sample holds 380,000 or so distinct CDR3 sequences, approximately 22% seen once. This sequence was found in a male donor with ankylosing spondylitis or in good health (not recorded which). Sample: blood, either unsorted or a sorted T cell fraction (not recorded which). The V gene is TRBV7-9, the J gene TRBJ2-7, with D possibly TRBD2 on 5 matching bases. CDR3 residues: CASSLVAGNYEQYF. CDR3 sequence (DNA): TGTGCCAGCAGCTTAGTGGCCGGGAACTACGAGCAGTACTTC.